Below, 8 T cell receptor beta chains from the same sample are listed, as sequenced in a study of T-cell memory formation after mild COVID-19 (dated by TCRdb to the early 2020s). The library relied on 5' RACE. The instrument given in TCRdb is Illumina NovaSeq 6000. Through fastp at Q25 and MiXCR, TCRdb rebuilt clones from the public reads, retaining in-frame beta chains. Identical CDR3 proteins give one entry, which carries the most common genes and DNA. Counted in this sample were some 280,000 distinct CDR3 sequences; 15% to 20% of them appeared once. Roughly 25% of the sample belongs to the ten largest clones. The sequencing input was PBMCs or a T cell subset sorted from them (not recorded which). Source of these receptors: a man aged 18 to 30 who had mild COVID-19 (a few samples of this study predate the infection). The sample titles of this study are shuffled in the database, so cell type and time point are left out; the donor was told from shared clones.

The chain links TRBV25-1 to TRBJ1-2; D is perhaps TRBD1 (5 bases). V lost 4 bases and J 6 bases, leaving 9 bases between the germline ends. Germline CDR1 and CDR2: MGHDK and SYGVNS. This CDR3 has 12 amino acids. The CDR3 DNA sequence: TGTGCCAGCAGTGCGGGAGGGGATGGCTACACCTTC. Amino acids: CASSAGGDGYTF.

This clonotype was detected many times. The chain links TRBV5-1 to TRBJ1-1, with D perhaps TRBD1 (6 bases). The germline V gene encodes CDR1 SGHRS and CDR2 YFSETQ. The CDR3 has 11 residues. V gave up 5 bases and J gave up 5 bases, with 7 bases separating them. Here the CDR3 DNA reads TGCGCCAGCAGGAGGGGGACTGAAGCTTTCTTT. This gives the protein CASRRGTEAFF.

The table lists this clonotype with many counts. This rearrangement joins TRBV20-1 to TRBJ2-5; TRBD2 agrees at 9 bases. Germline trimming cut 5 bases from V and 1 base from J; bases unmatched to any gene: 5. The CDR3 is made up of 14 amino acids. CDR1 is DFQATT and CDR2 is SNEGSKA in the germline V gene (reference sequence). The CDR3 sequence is CSAEAGGVQETQYF. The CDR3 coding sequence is TGCAGTGCTGAGGCGGGGGGGGTCCAAGAGACCCAGTACTTC.

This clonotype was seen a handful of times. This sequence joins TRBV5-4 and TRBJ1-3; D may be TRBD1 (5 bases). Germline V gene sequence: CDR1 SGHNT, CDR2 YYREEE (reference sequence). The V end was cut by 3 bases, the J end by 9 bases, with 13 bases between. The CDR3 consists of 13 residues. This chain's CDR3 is CASSSGTDGTIYF. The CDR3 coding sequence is TGTGCCAGCAGCTCTGGGACGGATGGCACCATATATTTT.

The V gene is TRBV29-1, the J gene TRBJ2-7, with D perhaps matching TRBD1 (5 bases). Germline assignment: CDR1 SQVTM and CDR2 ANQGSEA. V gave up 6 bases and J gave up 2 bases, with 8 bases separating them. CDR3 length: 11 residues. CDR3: CSVETAYEQYF. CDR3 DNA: TGCAGCGTCGAGACAGCCTACGAGCAGTACTTC.

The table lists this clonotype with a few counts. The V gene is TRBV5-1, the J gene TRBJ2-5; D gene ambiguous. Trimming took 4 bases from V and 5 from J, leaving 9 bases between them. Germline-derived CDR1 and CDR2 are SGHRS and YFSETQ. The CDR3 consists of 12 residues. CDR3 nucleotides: TGCGCCAGCAGCGTGCCTGGGGAGACCCAGTACTTC. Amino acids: CASSVPGETQYF.

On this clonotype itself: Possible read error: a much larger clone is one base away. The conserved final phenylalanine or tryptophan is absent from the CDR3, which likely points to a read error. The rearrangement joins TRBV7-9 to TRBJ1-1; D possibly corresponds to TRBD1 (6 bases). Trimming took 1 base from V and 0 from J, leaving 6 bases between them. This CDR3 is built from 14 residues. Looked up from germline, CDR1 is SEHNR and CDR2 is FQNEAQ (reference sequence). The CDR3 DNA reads TGTGCCAGCAGCTTAGGGGGGCTGAACACTGAAGCTTTCTCT. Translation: CASSLGGLNTEAFS.

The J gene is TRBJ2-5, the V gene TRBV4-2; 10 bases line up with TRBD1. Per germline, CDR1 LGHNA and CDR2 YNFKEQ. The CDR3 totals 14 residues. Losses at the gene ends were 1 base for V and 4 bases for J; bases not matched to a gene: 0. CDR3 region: CASSQGDRGETQYF. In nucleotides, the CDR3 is TGTGCCAGCAGCCAAGGGGACAGGGGAGAGACCCAGTACTTC.